The rows below give T cell receptor beta chains drawn from one sample of a study of regulatory T cells in long-lasting Graves disease. TCRdb ran MiXCR on the multiplex PCR reads and lists one entry per CDR3 protein. The data hold around 420,000 distinct CDR3 sequences, with 15% observed a single time. The data were also submitted as part of a second study, on T cells in Graves' hyperthyroidism and ophthalmopathy.

The input for sequencing was peripheral blood mononuclear cells (PBMCs), taken at new diagnosis, from a patient treated with antithyroid drugs. These receptors were taken from a woman aged 40 to 50 with Graves disease. CDR3s include the opening cysteine and the closing phenylalanine or tryptophan. Each record gives: V gene, D gene, clone size, J gene, CDR3 protein, CDR3 DNA. A D gene is named only where the DNA matches it firmly. Expanded clones get a size class; other rows say once, few or many, or leave the size out.

v_gene: TRBV10-3
d_gene: TRBD2
abundance: once
j_gene: TRBJ2-2
CDR3aa: CAIKGGSGAGGNTGELFF
CDR3nt: TGTGCCATCAAAGGGGGGTCCGGTGCGGGAGGCAACACCGGGGAGCTGTTTTTT

v_gene: TRBV27
d_gene: TRBD2
abundance: NA
j_gene: TRBJ2-7
CDR3aa: CASSIPGLAGPEQYF
CDR3nt: TGTGCCAGCAGTATACCGGGACTAGCGGGACCCGAGCAGTACTTC

v_gene: TRBV10-3
d_gene: NA
abundance: many
j_gene: TRBJ2-6
CDR3aa: CAIRTSSGANVLTF
CDR3nt: TGTGCCATCAGGACATCCTCTGGGGCCAACGTCCTGACTTTC

v_gene: TRBV2
d_gene: NA
abundance: many
j_gene: TRBJ2-2
CDR3aa: CASSGGPGPGELFF
CDR3nt: TGTGCCAGCAGTGGAGGCCCGGGACCCGGGGAGCTGTTTTTT

v_gene: TRBV18
d_gene: NA
abundance: NA
j_gene: TRBJ1-5
CDR3aa: CASSPAPYTRQVSNQPQHF
CDR3nt: TGTGCCAGCTCACCGGCCCCGTATACACGACAGGTTAGCAATCAGCCCCAGCATTTT

v_gene: TRBV11-3
d_gene: NA
abundance: many
j_gene: TRBJ1-2
CDR3aa: CASSPPGEVGQNYGYTF
CDR3nt: TGTGCCAGCAGCCCACCGGGTGAGGTCGGTCAAAACTATGGCTACACCTTC

v_gene: TRBV20-1
d_gene: TRBD1
abundance: many
j_gene: TRBJ1-6
CDR3aa: CSASVGTDNSPLHF
CDR3nt: TGCAGTGCTAGTGTGGGGACAGATAATTCACCCCTCCACTTT

v_gene: TRBV12-3/TRBV12-4
d_gene: NA
abundance: NA
j_gene: TRBJ2-2
CDR3aa: CASSLAGVRGELFF
CDR3nt: TGTGCCAGCAGTTTAGCGGGAGTTAGAGGGGAGCTGTTTTTT

v_gene: TRBV12-3/TRBV12-4
d_gene: NA
abundance: many
j_gene: TRBJ2-2
CDR3aa: CASSTVEQSLNTGELFF
CDR3nt: TGTGCCAGCAGTACGGTAGAACAGTCTTTGAACACCGGGGAGCTGTTTTTT

v_gene: TRBV30
d_gene: NA
abundance: many
j_gene: TRBJ2-1
CDR3aa: CACSNLNEQFF
CDR3nt: TGTGCCTGTTCCAACCTCAATGAGCAGTTCTTC

v_gene: TRBV19
d_gene: NA
abundance: many
j_gene: TRBJ2-2
CDR3aa: CATDRVTGELFF
CDR3nt: TGTGCCACCGACAGAGTAACCGGGGAGCTGTTTTTT

v_gene: TRBV7-9
d_gene: NA
abundance: many
j_gene: TRBJ2-2
CDR3aa: CASSPLTWTGNTGELFF
CDR3nt: TGTGCCAGCAGCCCCCTCACCTGGACGGGGAACACCGGGGAGCTGTTTTTT

v_gene: TRBV28
d_gene: TRBD2
abundance: many
j_gene: TRBJ2-7
CDR3aa: CASRIRLADSYEQYF
CDR3nt: TGTGCCAGCAGAATCCGACTAGCGGACTCCTACGAGCAGTACTTC

v_gene: TRBV20-1
d_gene: TRBD2
abundance: many
j_gene: TRBJ2-1
CDR3aa: CSARVAGGAYNEQFF
CDR3nt: TGCAGTGCTAGAGTAGCGGGAGGGGCCTACAATGAGCAGTTCTTC

v_gene: TRBV20-1
d_gene: TRBD2
abundance: NA
j_gene: TRBJ2-7
CDR3aa: CSADPGLAGEQYF
CDR3nt: TGCAGTGCAGACCCGGGACTAGCGGGGGAGCAGTACTTC

v_gene: TRBV9
d_gene: TRBD2
abundance: many
j_gene: TRBJ2-5
CDR3aa: CASSVGRRAGDLPPETQYF
CDR3nt: TGTGCCAGCAGCGTAGGTCGTCGGGCGGGAGACCTTCCTCCTGAGACCCAGTACTTC

v_gene: TRBV28
d_gene: TRBD1
abundance: NA
j_gene: TRBJ2-1
CDR3aa: CASSDTGTGAHDEQFF
CDR3nt: TGTGCCAGCAGTGATACCGGGACAGGGGCGCACGATGAGCAGTTCTTC

v_gene: TRBV9
d_gene: TRBD2
abundance: NA
j_gene: TRBJ2-7
CDR3aa: CASSVTSGFSYEQYF
CDR3nt: TGTGCCAGCAGCGTGACTAGCGGGTTCTCCTACGAGCAGTACTTC

v_gene: TRBV20-1
d_gene: NA
abundance: NA
j_gene: TRBJ2-5
CDR3aa: CSASSTVQETQYF
CDR3nt: TGCAGTGCTAGTTCCACCGTCCAAGAGACCCAGTACTTC

v_gene: TRBV19
d_gene: NA
abundance: many
j_gene: TRBJ2-5
CDR3aa: CASSIQAGKETQYF
CDR3nt: TGTGCCAGTAGTATACAGGCAGGGAAAGAGACCCAGTACTTC

v_gene: TRBV27
d_gene: NA
abundance: many
j_gene: TRBJ1-1
CDR3aa: CASSLSMNTEAFF
CDR3nt: TGTGCCAGCAGTCTGAGCATGAACACTGAAGCTTTCTTT

v_gene: TRBV20-1
d_gene: NA
abundance: NA
j_gene: TRBJ2-1
CDR3aa: CSARSPGGLGNEQFF
CDR3nt: TGCAGTGCTAGAAGTCCGGGGGGCTTAGGAAATGAGCAGTTCTTC

v_gene: TRBV30
d_gene: NA
abundance: many
j_gene: TRBJ1-1
CDR3aa: CAWSLGDTEAFF
CDR3nt: TGTGCCTGGAGCCTTGGGGACACTGAAGCTTTCTTT

v_gene: TRBV14
d_gene: NA
abundance: NA
j_gene: TRBJ2-7
CDR3aa: CASSRLLFPTPESSYEQYF
CDR3nt: TGTGCCAGCAGCCGACTCTTATTCCCGACACCCGAAAGCTCCTACGAGCAGTACTTC

v_gene: TRBV19
d_gene: TRBD2
abundance: NA
j_gene: TRBJ2-2
CDR3aa: CASSLAGRRLDTGELFF
CDR3nt: TGTGCCAGTTCCCTAGCGGGTCGGAGGTTGGACACCGGGGAGCTGTTTTTT

v_gene: TRBV3-1
d_gene: TRBD2
abundance: many
j_gene: TRBJ2-5
CDR3aa: CASSAGLGVETQYF
CDR3nt: TGTGCCAGCAGCGCAGGACTAGGGGTGGAGACCCAGTACTTC

v_gene: TRBV20-1
d_gene: NA
abundance: many
j_gene: TRBJ2-7
CDR3aa: CSADDGSTYEQYF
CDR3nt: TGCAGTGCCGATGATGGGTCTACCTACGAGCAGTACTTC

v_gene: TRBV6-1
d_gene: NA
abundance: many
j_gene: TRBJ1-4
CDR3aa: CASSQRANEKLFF
CDR3nt: TGTGCCAGCAGTCAGAGAGCTAATGAAAAACTGTTTTTT

v_gene: TRBV5-4
d_gene: TRBD1
abundance: few
j_gene: TRBJ2-1
CDR3aa: CASSQTGTESYNEQFF
CDR3nt: TGTGCCAGCAGCCAAACCGGGACAGAAAGCTACAATGAGCAGTTCTTC

v_gene: TRBV9
d_gene: TRBD1
abundance: NA
j_gene: TRBJ2-7
CDR3aa: CASSPGQGATYEQYF
CDR3nt: TGTGCCAGCAGCCCGGGACAGGGGGCTACCTACGAGCAGTACTTC

v_gene: TRBV6-1
d_gene: NA
abundance: many
j_gene: TRBJ1-1
CDR3aa: CASSDDSQRRTEAFF
CDR3nt: TGTGCCAGCAGTGATGACTCTCAAAGGCGGACTGAAGCTTTCTTT

v_gene: TRBV20-1
d_gene: TRBD2
abundance: many
j_gene: TRBJ2-7
CDR3aa: CSATPGLATYEQYF
CDR3nt: TGCAGTGCCACCCCGGGACTAGCAACCTACGAGCAGTACTTC

v_gene: TRBV12-3/TRBV12-4
d_gene: TRBD2
abundance: many
j_gene: TRBJ2-7
CDR3aa: CASSPLAGGREQYF
CDR3nt: TGTGCCAGCAGTCCACTAGCGGGAGGGCGAGAGCAGTACTTC

v_gene: TRBV5-1
d_gene: TRBD2
abundance: few
j_gene: TRBJ2-7
CDR3aa: CASSPQGLASGSNEQYF
CDR3nt: TGCGCCAGCAGCCCGCAGGGGCTTGCTAGCGGGAGTAACGAGCAGTACTTC

v_gene: TRBV5-5
d_gene: NA
abundance: NA
j_gene: TRBJ1-1
CDR3aa: CASLGGGMTEAFF
CDR3nt: TGTGCCAGCCTTGGGGGAGGGATGACTGAAGCTTTCTTT

v_gene: TRBV28
d_gene: NA
abundance: many
j_gene: TRBJ2-7
CDR3aa: CASSWVSGSSYEQYF
CDR3nt: TGTGCCAGCAGTTGGGTTAGCGGTTCCTCCTACGAGCAGTACTTC

v_gene: TRBV13
d_gene: TRBD1
abundance: many
j_gene: TRBJ2-3
CDR3aa: CASSRRDSVGSDTQYF
CDR3nt: TGTGCCAGCAGCAGACGGGACAGCGTCGGGTCAGATACGCAGTATTTT

v_gene: TRBV6-2/TRBV6-3
d_gene: NA
abundance: many
j_gene: TRBJ2-7
CDR3aa: CASSQILGEQYF
CDR3nt: TGTGCCAGCAGCCAAATCTTGGGCGAGCAGTACTTC

v_gene: TRBV20-1
d_gene: TRBD1
abundance: few
j_gene: TRBJ2-1
CDR3aa: CSARDRRQGIGEQFF
CDR3nt: TGCAGTGCTAGAGATCGGAGACAGGGGATAGGTGAGCAGTTCTTC

v_gene: TRBV20-1
d_gene: NA
abundance: NA
j_gene: TRBJ2-6
CDR3aa: CSARVQGPLGANVLTF
CDR3nt: TGCAGTGCTAGAGTGCAGGGGCCCCTCGGGGCCAACGTCCTGACTTTC

v_gene: TRBV7-9
d_gene: NA
abundance: many
j_gene: TRBJ1-1
CDR3aa: CASSRDGTNTEAFF
CDR3nt: TGTGCCAGCAGCCGGGACGGGACGAACACTGAAGCTTTCTTT

v_gene: TRBV28
d_gene: NA
abundance: few
j_gene: TRBJ2-3
CDR3aa: CASSSAAGQHTDTQYF
CDR3nt: TGTGCCAGCAGTAGCGCAGCGGGACAGCACACAGATACGCAGTATTTT

v_gene: TRBV20-1
d_gene: NA
abundance: many
j_gene: TRBJ2-3
CDR3aa: CSARDLGALPDTQYF
CDR3nt: TGCAGTGCTAGAGACTTGGGGGCCCTCCCAGATACGCAGTATTTT

v_gene: TRBV28
d_gene: TRBD2
abundance: many
j_gene: TRBJ2-3
CDR3aa: CASSGGRRGSTDTQYF
CDR3nt: TGTGCCAGCAGTGGCGGGAGGCGAGGGAGCACAGATACGCAGTATTTT

v_gene: TRBV2
d_gene: TRBD2
abundance: NA
j_gene: TRBJ2-1
CDR3aa: CASSAGTSGRGTYNEQFF
CDR3nt: TGTGCCAGCAGTGCGGGGACTAGCGGGAGGGGGACCTACAATGAGCAGTTCTTC

v_gene: TRBV5-4
d_gene: NA
abundance: few
j_gene: TRBJ2-5
CDR3aa: CASSLANRPYQETQYF
CDR3nt: TGTGCCAGCAGCTTGGCCAACAGACCTTACCAAGAGACCCAGTACTTC

v_gene: TRBV20-1
d_gene: NA
abundance: few
j_gene: TRBJ1-6
CDR3aa: CSAREGGGASPLHF
CDR3nt: TGCAGTGCTAGAGAAGGAGGGGGTGCTTCACCCCTCCACTTT

v_gene: TRBV27
d_gene: NA
abundance: many
j_gene: TRBJ2-7
CDR3aa: CASSLDVAYEQYF
CDR3nt: TGTGCCAGCAGTTTGGACGTAGCCTACGAGCAGTACTTC

v_gene: TRBV7-6
d_gene: NA
abundance: many
j_gene: TRBJ2-1
CDR3aa: CASSSGRASYNEQFF
CDR3nt: TGTGCCAGCAGCTCGGGACGAGCCTCCTACAATGAGCAGTTCTTC

v_gene: TRBV4-2
d_gene: TRBD1
abundance: NA
j_gene: TRBJ1-2
CDR3aa: CASSQDLGQGVYGYTF
CDR3nt: TGTGCCAGCAGCCAAGACCTCGGACAGGGAGTCTATGGCTACACCTTC

v_gene: TRBV19
d_gene: NA
abundance: few
j_gene: TRBJ1-6
CDR3aa: CASSIGQNNSPLHF
CDR3nt: TGTGCCAGTAGTATTGGACAGAATAATTCACCCCTCCACTTT

v_gene: TRBV3-1
d_gene: NA
abundance: many
j_gene: TRBJ2-5
CDR3aa: CASSLIGAGLGETQYF
CDR3nt: TGTGCCAGCAGCCTCATCGGGGCAGGGTTAGGGGAGACCCAGTACTTC

v_gene: TRBV3-1
d_gene: TRBD1
abundance: many
j_gene: TRBJ1-1
CDR3aa: CASSQPGQTQAFF
CDR3nt: TGTGCCAGCAGCCAACCGGGACAGACCCAAGCTTTCTTT

v_gene: TRBV11-2
d_gene: NA
abundance: many
j_gene: TRBJ2-7
CDR3aa: CASSTKGEWAYEQYF
CDR3nt: TGTGCCAGCAGCACAAAGGGCGAATGGGCCTACGAGCAGTACTTC